The 28 T cell receptor beta chains in this list originate from one sample, sequenced in a study of CD8 T cell repertoires and HIV-1 epitope variants. Libraries were prepared by immunoSEQ multiplex PCR; TCRdb keeps only in-frame clonotypes and omits some of them. The sample has about 5,600 clones; about 60% are singletons. No antigen is known for these receptors. The sequencing sample was made of cultured CD8+ T cells derived from PBMCs. These receptors came from a male donor with HIV.

The chain carries TRBV28 and TRBJ2-2, with D perhaps matching TRBD1 (6 bases). Deletions cut 4 bases from V and 0 bases from J, with 18 bases between. Looked up from germline, CDR1 is MDHEN and CDR2 is SYDVKM. CDR3 length: 18 residues. The CDR3 protein is CASSSLLVRQANTGELFF. CDR3 nucleotide sequence: TGTGCCAGCAGTTCCCTATTAGTCAGACAGGCGAACACCGGGGAGCTGTTTTTT. The complete variable domain, with remaining parts taken from reference TRBV28 and TRBJ2-2, reads DVKVTQSSRYLVKRTGEKVFLECVQDMDHENMFWYRQDPGLGLRLIYFSYDVKMKEKGDIPEGYSVSREKKERFSLILESASTNQTSMYLCASSSLLVRQANTGELFFGEGSRLTVL.

This clone was counted only a few times. The chain links TRBV13 to TRBJ2-5, with D maybe TRBD1 (6 bases). Trimming stripped 5 bases from V and 1 base from J, with 20 bases between. CDR3 length equals 17 residues. CDR1 and CDR2 from the germline V gene are PRHDT and FYEKMQ (reference sequence). CDR3 region: CASSQGLSRGFQETQYF. The CDR3 DNA reads TGTGCCAGCAGCCAGGGGCTTAGCCGGGGTTTCCAAGAGACCCAGTACTTC.

The chain employs TRBV28 and TRBJ2-5, with a possible D match to TRBD1 (6 bases). Germline V gene lookup returns CDR1 MDHEN and CDR2 SYDVKM. The CDR3 contains 14 residues. Trimming stripped 2 bases from V and 1 base from J, with 8 bases between. The CDR3 nucleotides are TGTGCCAGCAGTTTAAGAGGGGGCCAAGAGACCCAGTACTTC. Translated: CASSLRGGQETQYF.

This clone was seen more than once but under ten times. V usage is TRBV6-1 and J usage is TRBJ2-1; a weak D match, TRBD2 (5 bases). Germline V gives CDR1 MNHNS, CDR2 SASEGT. The CDR3 spans 16 residues. V lost 3 bases and J 5 bases, leaving 17 bases between the germline ends. The chain's CDR3 is CASSDYHPAGHNEQFF. Written as DNA, the CDR3 is TGTGCCAGCAGTGACTACCATCCTGCGGGTCACAATGAGCAGTTCTTC.

The rearrangement uses TRBV28 and TRBJ1-1; no firm D call. This CDR3 is 12 amino acids long. V lost 7 bases and J 1 base, leaving 7 bases between the germline ends. CDR1 is MDHEN and CDR2 is SYDVKM in the germline V gene. The CDR3 region has the DNA TGTGCCAGCACATTGGGGAACACTGAAGCTTTCTTT. This sequence encodes CASTLGNTEAFF.

V and J are TRBV9 and TRBJ2-3, with TRBD2 identical over 14 bases. The CDR3 is 19 amino acids. Losses at the gene ends were 3 bases for V and 1 base for J; bases not matched to a gene: 10. CDR1 is SGDLS and CDR2 is YYNGEE in the germline V gene. The CDR3 DNA reads TGTGCCAGCAGCGAACCGGGACTAGCGGGAGAGGGGGGCACAGATACGCAGTATTTT. Translation: CASSEPGLAGEGGTDTQYF.

This clone has a handful of counts. The CDR3, as DNA: TGTGCCAGCAGTTTATCGTCCCGGAATGAAGCTTTCTTT. Translation: CASSLSSRNEAFF. The chain uses TRBV27 and TRBJ1-1; D remains unclear. The germline V gene has CDR1 MNHEY and CDR2 SMNVEV (reference sequence). The CDR3 consists of 13 residues. Trimming removed 0 bases from V and 7 bases from J, with 9 bases in between.

The gene calls are TRBV29-1 and TRBJ1-1, with D unclear. V was trimmed by 3 bases and J by 4 bases, leaving 6 bases between them. CDR1 is SQVTM and CDR2 is ANQGSEA in the germline V gene. The CDR3 is 11 amino acids. The CDR3 spells CSVEGSTEAFF. DNA for the CDR3: TGCAGCGTTGAGGGCAGCACTGAAGCTTTCTTT.

This chain links TRBV5-4 with TRBJ2-1; 7 nucleotides line up with TRBD2. CDR3 length: 15 residues. The germline gives CDR1 SGHNT, CDR2 YYREEE (reference sequence). V lost 1 base to trimming and J lost 5 bases; unmatched junction nucleotides: 6. This CDR3 is CASSLRREKNNEQFF. The CDR3 nucleotides read TGTGCCAGCAGCTTGCGGCGGGAGAAAAACAATGAGCAGTTCTTC.

The V call is TRBV29-1, the J call TRBJ2-5, with a weak D call TRBD1 (5 bases). CDR1 is SQVTM and CDR2 is ANQGSEA in the germline V gene. The CDR3 runs to 12 residues. Between the trimmed V and J ends, which lost 0 bases and 8 bases, there was a span of 10 bases. The CDR3 is CSVEDRRGTQYF. In nucleotides, the CDR3 is TGCAGCGTTGAAGATCGTAGGGGCACCCAGTACTTC.

The V gene is TRBV4-3, the J gene TRBJ1-1, with 7 bases identical to TRBD1. Per the germline V gene, CDR1 is LGHNA and CDR2 is YSLEER. The length of the CDR3 is 14 residues. With 0 bases clipped from V and 5 bases from J, the junction kept 3 bases outside the gene matches. CDR3 residues: CASSQDSGGTEAFF. The CDR3 DNA follows: TGCGCCAGCAGCCAAGACTCAGGGGGGACTGAAGCTTTCTTT.

The rearrangement uses TRBV28 and TRBJ2-7, with D tentatively TRBD1 (5 bases). The V gene's germline CDR1 is MDHEN and CDR2 SYDVKM. Trimming pared 2 bases from V and 1 base from J, leaving 12 bases between. The CDR3 sequence is 15 residues long. The CDR3 loop reads CASSLGREVSYEQYF. CDR3 coding DNA: TGTGCCAGCAGTTTAGGCAGGGAAGTTTCCTACGAGCAGTACTTC.

This clone appeared a few times. This chain uses TRBV7-6 with TRBJ2-1, with 10 bases aligning to TRBD1. V was pared by 3 bases and J by 8 bases, with 4 bases of the junction left unmatched. Looked up from germline, CDR1 is SGHVS and CDR2 is FNYEAQ. The CDR3 covers 14 residues. The CDR3 loop is CASSFGTGVDEQFF. The DNA for the CDR3 is TGTGCCAGCAGCTTTGGGACAGGGGTCGATGAGCAGTTCTTC.

The chain uses TRBV19 and TRBJ1-6, with D unclear. The V gene's germline CDR1 is LNHDA and CDR2 SQIVND (reference sequence). Trimming left V 10 bases short and J 9 bases short, with 16 bases between. The CDR3 length is 13 residues. The CDR3 region has the DNA TGTGCCACCCTGGCAGACGGGAGTTCACCCCTCCACTTT. Translating gives CATLADGSSPLHF.

V is TRBV6-5 and J is TRBJ2-1, with 10 bases fitting TRBD2. Germline lookup yields CDR1 MNHEY and CDR2 SVGAGI. Losses at the gene ends were 5 bases for V and 9 bases for J; bases not matched to a gene: 10. This CDR3 comprises 15 residues. CDR3 DNA: TGTGCCAGCAGTATCCTAGCGGGAGCACCTGTTGAGCAGTTCTTC. This translates into CASSILAGAPVEQFF.

This clone was picked up one time. The V and J genes are TRBV14 and TRBJ2-7, with TRBD2 as a possible D gene (6 bases). CDR1 is SGHDN, CDR2 FVKESK, per germline. The CDR3 consists of 16 residues. V gave up 4 bases and J gave up 2 bases, with 18 bases separating them. CDR3 region: CASSPGPAAGPYEQYF. CDR3 in DNA: TGTGCCAGCAGCCCCGGACCAGCGGCGGGGCCCTACGAGCAGTACTTC.

The V gene is TRBV29-1, the J gene TRBJ2-3, with 12 bases aligning to TRBD2. The CDR3 has 21 residues. CDR1 SQVTM and CDR2 ANQGSEA come from the germline V gene. V dropped 0 bases and J dropped 0; count of bases not matched to a gene: 16. The CDR3 DNA is TGCAGCGTTGAAGATCCAGGGGAACTAGCGGGAGGCCGTGCTAGCACAGATACGCAGTATTTT. Its translation is CSVEDPGELAGGRASTDTQYF.

The V call is TRBV2, the J call TRBJ2-7; D possibly uses TRBD1 or TRBD2 (6 bases each). Germline CDR1 is SNHLY and CDR2 is FYNNEI. The V end was cut by 7 bases, the J end by 6 bases, with 13 bases between. The CDR3 totals 12 residues. Here the CDR3 DNA reads TGTGCCAGCAAAGAGGGGGGACGCGAGCAGTACTTC. Amino acids: CASKEGGREQYF.

The V call is TRBV6-4, the J call TRBJ2-7, with D possibly being TRBD2 (5 bases). This CDR3 spans 13 amino acids. The ends were cut back, 3 bases at V and 3 bases at J, with 9 bases in the middle. Germline V CDR1 and CDR2: MRHNA, SNTAGT. This chain's CDR3 is CASSENRDYEQYF. DNA of the CDR3: TGTGCCAGCAGTGAAAATCGGGACTACGAGCAGTACTTC.

V is TRBV7-9 and J is TRBJ2-2; D is uncertain. Germline lookup yields CDR1 SEHNR and CDR2 FQNEAQ (reference sequence). The germline V and J ends were trimmed by 5 bases and 0 bases, with 10 bases remaining between them. The CDR3 totals 15 residues. The CDR3 DNA follows: TGTGCCAGCAGCCCAGCAGAAGCGAACACCGGGGAGCTGTTTTTT. This translates into CASSPAEANTGELFF. Together with reference TRBV7-9 and TRBJ2-2, the CDR3 gives the full variable domain: DTGVSQNPRHKITKRGQNVTFRCDPISEHNRLYWYRQTLGQGPEFLTYFQNEAQLEKSRLLSDRFSAERPKGSFSTLEIQRTEQGDSAMYLCASSPAEANTGELFFGEGSRLTVL.

The V call is TRBV19, the J call TRBJ2-5, with D perhaps matching TRBD2 (5 bases). Germline values: CDR1 LNHDA, CDR2 SQIVND (reference sequence). The length of the CDR3 is 13 residues. Deletions cut 9 bases from V and 3 bases from J, with 14 bases between. The CDR3 bases are TGTGCCAGCCGCCCTCGGGGTGAAGAGACCCAGTACTTC. Amino acids: CASRPRGEETQYF.

The sample holds a few counts of this clone. The rearrangement links TRBV4-2 to TRBJ1-1; D is unresolved. Trimming left V 0 bases short and J 4 bases short, with 6 bases between. Germline lookup yields CDR1 LGHNA and CDR2 YNFKEQ. The CDR3 runs 13 residues. The CDR3 loop reads CASSQDRLTEAFF. The CDR3 nucleotides read TGTGCCAGCAGCCAAGACAGACTCACTGAAGCTTTCTTT.

The chain has TRBV7-8 and TRBJ1-5, with TRBD1 matching over 10 bases. Germline CDR1 SGHVS, CDR2 FQNEAQ. The J segment lost 1 base and the V segment lost 4 bases, leaving 7 bases of the junction unmatched. CDR3 length: 17 residues. CDR3 bases: TGTGCCAGCAGCTCCGGACAGGGGGACACGAGCAATCAGCCCCAGCATTTT. As protein: CASSSGQGDTSNQPQHF.

Only a few counts were recorded for this clone. The chain joins TRBV9 to TRBJ2-2; 11 bases match TRBD2. Germline loops: CDR1 SGDLS, CDR2 YYNGEE. CDR3 length equals 17 residues. V trimming: 0 bases; J trimming: 5 bases; junction bases outside the gene matches: 6. The CDR3 coding sequence is TGTGCCAGCAGCGTAGACCCACTAGCGGGGGAAACCGGGGAGCTGTTTTTT. This sequence encodes CASSVDPLAGETGELFF.

J is TRBJ1-1 and V is TRBV4-1; D unresolved. The CDR3 runs 18 residues. The germline V gene encodes CDR1 MGHRA and CDR2 YSYEKL. Trimming shortened V by 0 bases and J by 0 bases, and 17 bases separated the two germline ends. The CDR3: CASSQDQVRRILNTEAFF. CDR3 DNA: TGCGCCAGCAGCCAAGATCAAGTCAGGAGGATCTTGAACACTGAAGCTTTCTTT.

This clone was counted between two and nine times. This sequence joins TRBV5-1 and TRBJ2-7; 7 nucleotides align to TRBD1. V lost 3 bases and J lost 3; bases outside the gene matches: 12. The V gene's germline CDR1 is SGHRS and CDR2 YFSETQ. The CDR3 is made up of 16 amino acids. CDR3: CASSWFRDRSLYEQYF. CDR3 DNA: TGCGCCAGCAGCTGGTTCCGGGACAGAAGCCTCTACGAGCAGTACTTC.

In this sample, this clone turned up a few times. This chain joins TRBV7-9 and TRBJ2-7; 8 nucleotides match TRBD1. The CDR3 has 14 residues. Germline CDR1 and CDR2: SEHNR and FQNEAQ (reference sequence). Losses at the gene ends were 3 bases for V and 0 bases for J; bases not matched to a gene: 1. CDR3 coding DNA: TGTGCCAGCAGCTTTACAGGGGGCTCCTACGAGCAGTACTTC. Amino acid sequence: CASSFTGGSYEQYF.

V usage is TRBV6-5 and J usage is TRBJ2-5, with a tentative D call TRBD2 (6 bases). This CDR3 contains 14 residues. Germline loops: CDR1 MNHEY, CDR2 SVGAGI. Trimming took off 8 bases at V and 0 bases at J, with 13 bases between the two ends. The CDR3 nucleotides read TGTGCCAGCCATCTAGGCGGGAACCAAGAGACCCAGTACTTC. Translation gives CASHLGGNQETQYF.